Reported below is one T cell receptor (beta chain). Its antigen remains unidentified. The sample belongs to a study of cytomegalovirus exposure and HLA in healthy donors. On the study more broadly: The early release's HLA-typed donors yielded some 85 million unique TCRs. Study-level findings and limits: Researchers reported in a later analysis that a missense DCLRE1C variant was tied to TCR beta V- and J-gene trimming. Later, TCR association rates were found to vary by HLA locus, highest for DRB1 and lowest for HLA-C. Donors were assumed by presence/absence analyses to have roughly uniform sequencing depth.

The PCR contained 60 Vbeta and 13 Jbeta primers. TCRdb's copy holds only in-frame clones and misses some; the assay was immunoSEQ multiplex PCR. The data show a few hundred thousand clones, around 80% seen once. The CDR3 totals 13 residues. Per germline, CDR1 LNHDA and CDR2 SQIVND (reference sequence). The V gene lost 8 bases and the J gene lost 3 bases, with 11 bases spanning the gap. Sequenced input: PBMCs. J is TRBJ2-1 and V is TRBV19; the D gene is possibly TRBD1 (6 bases). This clonotype was obtained from a man younger than 40 in good health and CMV-seronegative. Written as DNA, the CDR3 is TGTGCCAGTTCCGACAGGAGCTACAATGAGCAGTTCTTC. This translates into CASSDRSYNEQFF.